This T cell receptor (beta chain) stems from a study of response to subunit inactivated influenza vaccine (dated by TCRdb to 2016 to 2019). For the study in its entirety: Deep quantitative T cell receptor repertoire profiling was used in the study to track responses to a trivalent subunit inactivated influenza vaccine.

There are 13 amino acids in the CDR3, from cysteine to phenylalanine inclusive. Of the read, only the CDR3 DNA is kept; its 39 bases are in frame from base 1. A distance of 12 bases separates the germline ends of V and J, which lose 5 bases and 6 bases respectively. CDR1 and CDR2 are drawn from the germline V gene: SGHTA, FQGNSA. To prepare the library, RT-PCR was applied. The instrument was an Illumina HiSeq 2500. TCRdb's own reprocessing of the public reads used fastp at Q25 and MiXCR and kept productive beta chains. When rows share a CDR3 protein, they turn into one entry using the most common DNA and genes. This sample has 800,000 or so distinct CDR3 sequences in its table, and approximately 22% of those were observed once. The ten largest clones represent about 9.4% of the sample. This clonotype was observed a few times. Its antigen is currently not known. It has no much larger one-base neighbor in the sample; base qualities were not kept.

On the study overall, not on this receptor specifically: It was suggested by the authors that each seasonal influenza vaccination may recruit only a limited number of new T cells.

The sequence joins TRBV7-2 to TRBJ2-3; too little of a D gene remains to name it. Sequenced material: PBMCs from blood, taken less than 6 days after vaccination. The receptor comes from a man between 45 and 60 years old who received an inactivated influenza vaccine. Donor details come from another sample of the same person, matched by shared clones. Read as DNA, the sequence is TGTGCCAGCAGCCCCAACACCAGGGATACGCAGTATTTT. This yields the protein CASSPNTRDTQYF. This CDR3, with the reference TRBV7-2 and TRBJ2-3 proteins standing in past its ends, gives the full variable domain GAGVSQSPSNKVTEKGKDVELRCDPISGHTALYWYRQSLGQGLEFLIYFQGNSAPDKSGLPSDRFSAERTGGSVSTLTIQRTQQEDSAVYLCASSPNTRDTQYFGPGTRLTVL.